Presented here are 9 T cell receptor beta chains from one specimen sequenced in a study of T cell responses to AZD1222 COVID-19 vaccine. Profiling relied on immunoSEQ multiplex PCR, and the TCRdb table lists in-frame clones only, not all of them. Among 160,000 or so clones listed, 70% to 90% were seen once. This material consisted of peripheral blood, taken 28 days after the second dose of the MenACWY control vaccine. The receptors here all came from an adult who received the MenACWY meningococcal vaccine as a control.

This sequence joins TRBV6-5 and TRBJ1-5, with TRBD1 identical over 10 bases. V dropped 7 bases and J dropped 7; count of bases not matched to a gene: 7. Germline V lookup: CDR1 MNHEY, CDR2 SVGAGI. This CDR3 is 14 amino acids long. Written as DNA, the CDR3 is TGTGCCAGCAAACGGGACAGGGGTGGGCAGCCCCAGCATTTT. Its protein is CASKRDRGGQPQHF.

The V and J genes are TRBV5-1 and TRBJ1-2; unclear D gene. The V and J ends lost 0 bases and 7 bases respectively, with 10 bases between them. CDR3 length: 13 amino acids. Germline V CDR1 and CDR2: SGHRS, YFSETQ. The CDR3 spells CASSLGSGLGYTF. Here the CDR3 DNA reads TGCGCCAGCAGCTTGGGCAGCGGTCTTGGCTACACCTTC.

CDR3 protein: CASSEDADSYEQYF. CDR3 nucleotides: TGCGCCAGCAGTGAGGACGCGGACTCCTACGAGCAGTACTTC. The chain is built from TRBV10-2 and TRBJ2-7; D is uncertain. Germline V lookup: CDR1 WSHSY, CDR2 SAAADI. The CDR3 contains 14 residues. The V end lost 2 bases, the J end lost 0 bases, and 8 bases lay between the germline ends.

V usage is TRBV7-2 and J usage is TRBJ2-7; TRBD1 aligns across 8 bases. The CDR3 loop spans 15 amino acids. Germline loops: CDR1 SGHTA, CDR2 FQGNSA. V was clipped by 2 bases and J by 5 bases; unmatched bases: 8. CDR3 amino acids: CASSLMRTGNNEQYF. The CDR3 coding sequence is TGTGCCAGCAGCTTAATGAGGACAGGGAACAACGAGCAGTACTTC. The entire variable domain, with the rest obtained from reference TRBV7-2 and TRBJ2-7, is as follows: GAGVSQSPSNKVTEKGKDVELRCDPISGHTALYWYRQSLGQGLEFLIYFQGNSAPDKSGLPSDRFSAERTGGSVSTLTIQRTQQEDSAVYLCASSLMRTGNNEQYFGPGTRLTVT.

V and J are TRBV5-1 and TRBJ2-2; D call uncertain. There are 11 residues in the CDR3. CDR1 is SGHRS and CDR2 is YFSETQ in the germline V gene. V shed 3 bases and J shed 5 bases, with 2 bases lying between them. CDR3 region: CASSYTGELFF. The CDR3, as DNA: TGCGCCAGCAGCTATACCGGGGAGCTGTTTTTT.

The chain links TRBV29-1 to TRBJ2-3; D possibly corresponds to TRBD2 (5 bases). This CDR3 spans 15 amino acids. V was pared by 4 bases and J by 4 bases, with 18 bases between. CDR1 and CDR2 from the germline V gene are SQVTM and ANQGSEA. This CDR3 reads CSVGPPSSGPDTQYF. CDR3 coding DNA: TGCAGCGTTGGCCCTCCTTCGAGCGGTCCAGATACGCAGTATTTT.

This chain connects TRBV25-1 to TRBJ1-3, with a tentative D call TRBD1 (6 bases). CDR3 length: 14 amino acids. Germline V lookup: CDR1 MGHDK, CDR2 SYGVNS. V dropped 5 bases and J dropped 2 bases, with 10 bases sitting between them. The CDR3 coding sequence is TGTGCCAGCAGTAAACAGGGAGCTGGAAACACCATATATTTT. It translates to CASSKQGAGNTIYF.

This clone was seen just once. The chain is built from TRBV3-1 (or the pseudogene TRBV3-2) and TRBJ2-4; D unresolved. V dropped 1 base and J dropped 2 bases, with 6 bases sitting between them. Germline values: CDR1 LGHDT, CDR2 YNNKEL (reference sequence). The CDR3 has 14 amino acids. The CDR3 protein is CASSQVGTKNIQYF. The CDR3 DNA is TGTGCCAGCAGCCAAGTCGGAACCAAAAACATTCAGTACTTC.

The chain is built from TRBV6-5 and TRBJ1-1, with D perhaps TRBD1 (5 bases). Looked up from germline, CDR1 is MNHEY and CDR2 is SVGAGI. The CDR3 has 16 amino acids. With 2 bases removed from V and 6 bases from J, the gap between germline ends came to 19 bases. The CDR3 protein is CASSYAGGYVGAEAFF. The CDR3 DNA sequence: TGTGCCAGCAGTTACGCTGGGGGATACGTAGGGGCTGAAGCTTTCTTT.